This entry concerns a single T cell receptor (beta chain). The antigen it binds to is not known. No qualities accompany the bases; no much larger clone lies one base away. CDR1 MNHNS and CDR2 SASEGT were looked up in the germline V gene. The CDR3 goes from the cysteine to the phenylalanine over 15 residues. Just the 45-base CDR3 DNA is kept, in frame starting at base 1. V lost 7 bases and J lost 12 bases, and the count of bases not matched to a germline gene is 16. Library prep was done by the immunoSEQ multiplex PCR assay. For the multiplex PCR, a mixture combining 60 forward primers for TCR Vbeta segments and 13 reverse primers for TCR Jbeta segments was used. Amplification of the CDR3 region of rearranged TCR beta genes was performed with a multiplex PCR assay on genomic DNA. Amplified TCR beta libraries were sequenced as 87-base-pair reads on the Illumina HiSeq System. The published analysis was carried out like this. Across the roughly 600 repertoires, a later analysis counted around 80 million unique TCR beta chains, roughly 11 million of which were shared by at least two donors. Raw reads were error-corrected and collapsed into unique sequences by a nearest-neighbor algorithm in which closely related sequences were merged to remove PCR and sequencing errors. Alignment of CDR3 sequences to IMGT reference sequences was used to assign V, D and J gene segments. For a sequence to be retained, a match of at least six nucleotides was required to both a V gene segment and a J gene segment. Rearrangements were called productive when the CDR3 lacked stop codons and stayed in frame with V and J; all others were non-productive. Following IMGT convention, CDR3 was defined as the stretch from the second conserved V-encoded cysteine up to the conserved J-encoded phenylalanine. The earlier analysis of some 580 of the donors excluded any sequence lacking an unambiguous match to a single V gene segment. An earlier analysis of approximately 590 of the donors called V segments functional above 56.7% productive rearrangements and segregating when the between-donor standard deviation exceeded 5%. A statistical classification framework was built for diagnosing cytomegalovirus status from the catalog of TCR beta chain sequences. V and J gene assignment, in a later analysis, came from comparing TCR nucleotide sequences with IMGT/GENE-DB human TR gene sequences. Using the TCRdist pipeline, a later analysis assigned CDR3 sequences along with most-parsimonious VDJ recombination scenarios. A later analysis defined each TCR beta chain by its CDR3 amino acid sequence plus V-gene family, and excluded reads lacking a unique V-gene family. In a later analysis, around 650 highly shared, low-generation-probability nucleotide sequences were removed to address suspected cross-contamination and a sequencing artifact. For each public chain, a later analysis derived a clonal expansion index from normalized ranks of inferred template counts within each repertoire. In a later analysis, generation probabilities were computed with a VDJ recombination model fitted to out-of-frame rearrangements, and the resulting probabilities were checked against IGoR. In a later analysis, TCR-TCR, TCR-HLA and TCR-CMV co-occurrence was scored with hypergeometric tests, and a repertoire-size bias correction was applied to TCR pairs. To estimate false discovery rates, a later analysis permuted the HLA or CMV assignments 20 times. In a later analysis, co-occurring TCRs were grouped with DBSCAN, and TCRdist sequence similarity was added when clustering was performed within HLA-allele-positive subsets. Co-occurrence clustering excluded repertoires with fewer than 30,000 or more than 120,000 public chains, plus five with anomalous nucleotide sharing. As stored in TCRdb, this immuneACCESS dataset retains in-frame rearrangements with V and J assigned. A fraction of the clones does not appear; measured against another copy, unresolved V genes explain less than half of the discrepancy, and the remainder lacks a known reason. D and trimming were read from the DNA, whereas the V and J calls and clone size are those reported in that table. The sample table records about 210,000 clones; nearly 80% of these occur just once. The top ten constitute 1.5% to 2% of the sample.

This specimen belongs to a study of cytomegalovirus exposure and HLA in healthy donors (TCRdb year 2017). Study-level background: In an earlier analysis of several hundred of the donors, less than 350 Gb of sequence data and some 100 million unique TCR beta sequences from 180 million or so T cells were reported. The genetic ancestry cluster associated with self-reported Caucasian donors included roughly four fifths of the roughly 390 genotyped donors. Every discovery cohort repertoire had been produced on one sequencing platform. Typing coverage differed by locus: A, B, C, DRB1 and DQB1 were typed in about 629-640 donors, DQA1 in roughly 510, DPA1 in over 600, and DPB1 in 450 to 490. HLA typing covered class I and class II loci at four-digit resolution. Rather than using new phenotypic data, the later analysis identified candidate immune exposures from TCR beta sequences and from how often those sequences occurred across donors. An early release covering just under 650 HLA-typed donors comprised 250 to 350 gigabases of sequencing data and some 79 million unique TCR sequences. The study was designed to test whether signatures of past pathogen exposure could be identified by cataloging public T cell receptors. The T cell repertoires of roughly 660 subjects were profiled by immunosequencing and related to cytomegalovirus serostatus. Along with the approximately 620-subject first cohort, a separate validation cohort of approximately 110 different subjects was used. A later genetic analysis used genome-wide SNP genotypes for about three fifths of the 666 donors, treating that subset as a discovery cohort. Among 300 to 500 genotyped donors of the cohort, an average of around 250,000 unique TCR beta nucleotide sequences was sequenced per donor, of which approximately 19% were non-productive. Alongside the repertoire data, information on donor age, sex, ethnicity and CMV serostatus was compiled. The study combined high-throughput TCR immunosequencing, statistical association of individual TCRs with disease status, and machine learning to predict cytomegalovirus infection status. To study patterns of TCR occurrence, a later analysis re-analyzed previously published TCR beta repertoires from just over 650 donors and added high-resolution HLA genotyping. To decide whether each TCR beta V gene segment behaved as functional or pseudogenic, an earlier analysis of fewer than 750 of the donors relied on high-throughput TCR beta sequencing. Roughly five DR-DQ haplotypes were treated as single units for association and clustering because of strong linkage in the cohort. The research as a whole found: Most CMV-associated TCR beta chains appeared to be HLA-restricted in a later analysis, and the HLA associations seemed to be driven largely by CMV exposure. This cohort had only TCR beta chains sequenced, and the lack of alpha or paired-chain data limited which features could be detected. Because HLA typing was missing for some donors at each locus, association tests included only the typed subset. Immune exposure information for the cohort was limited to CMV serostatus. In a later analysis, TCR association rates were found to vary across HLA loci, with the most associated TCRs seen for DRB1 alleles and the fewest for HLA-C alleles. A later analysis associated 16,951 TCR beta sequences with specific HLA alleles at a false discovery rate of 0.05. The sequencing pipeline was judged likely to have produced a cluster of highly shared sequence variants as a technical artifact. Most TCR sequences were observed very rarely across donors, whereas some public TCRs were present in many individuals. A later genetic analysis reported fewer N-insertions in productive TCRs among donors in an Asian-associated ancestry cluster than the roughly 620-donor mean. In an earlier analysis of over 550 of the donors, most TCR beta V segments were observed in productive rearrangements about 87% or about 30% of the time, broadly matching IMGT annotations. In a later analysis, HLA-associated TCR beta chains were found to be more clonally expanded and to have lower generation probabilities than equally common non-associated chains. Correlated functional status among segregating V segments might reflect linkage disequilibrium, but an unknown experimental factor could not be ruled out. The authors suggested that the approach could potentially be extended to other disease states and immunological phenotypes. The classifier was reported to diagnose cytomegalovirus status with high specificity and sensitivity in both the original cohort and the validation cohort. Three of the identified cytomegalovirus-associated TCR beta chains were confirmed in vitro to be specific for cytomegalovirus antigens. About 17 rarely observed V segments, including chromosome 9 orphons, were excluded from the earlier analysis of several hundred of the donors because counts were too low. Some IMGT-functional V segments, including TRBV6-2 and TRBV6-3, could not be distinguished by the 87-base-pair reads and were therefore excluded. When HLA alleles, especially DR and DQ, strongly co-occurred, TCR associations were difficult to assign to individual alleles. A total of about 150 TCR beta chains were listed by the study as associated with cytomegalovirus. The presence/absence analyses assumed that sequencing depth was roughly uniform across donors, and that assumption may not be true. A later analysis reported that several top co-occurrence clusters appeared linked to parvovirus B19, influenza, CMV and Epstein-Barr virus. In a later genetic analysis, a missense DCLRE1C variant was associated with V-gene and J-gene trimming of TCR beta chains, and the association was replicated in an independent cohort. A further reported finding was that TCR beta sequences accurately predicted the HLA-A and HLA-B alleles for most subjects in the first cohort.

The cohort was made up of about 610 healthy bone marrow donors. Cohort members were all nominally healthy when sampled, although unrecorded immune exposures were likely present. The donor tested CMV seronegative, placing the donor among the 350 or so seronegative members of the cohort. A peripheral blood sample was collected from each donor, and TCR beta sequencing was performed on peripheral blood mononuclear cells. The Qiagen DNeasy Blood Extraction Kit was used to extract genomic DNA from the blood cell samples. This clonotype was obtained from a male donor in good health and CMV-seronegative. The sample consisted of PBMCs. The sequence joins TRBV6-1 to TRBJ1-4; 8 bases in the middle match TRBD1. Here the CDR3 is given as CASTNEIGQGRQLFF. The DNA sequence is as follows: TGTGCCAGCACCAACGAAATCGGACAGGGCAGGCAACTGTTTTTT.